The sample holds a few counts of the clone carrying this TCR beta chain. Its antigen is currently unknown. The data belong to a study of T cell repertoires in cytomegalovirus infection. The wider study: Recently identified HLA-C-restricted CMV epitopes and well-studied HLA-B-restricted CMV epitopes were used by the study.

TCRdb re-analysed the reads in MiXCR, keeping a single row per CDR3 protein. The sample carries about 770,000 distinct CDR3 sequences, approximately 32% recorded once. The CDR3 length is 13 residues. V lost 6 bases and J lost 6, with 14 bases in between. The rearrangement links TRBV12-3 or TRBV12-4 to TRBJ1-1, with D perhaps TRBD1 (6 bases). This specimen was cultured CD8+ T cells from PBMCs, taken from culture after CMV antigen stimulation. The TCR was taken from a human donor in good health (CMV status not recorded). Some clones in this sample may be carry-over from other donors' samples. CDR3: CASRPTGTAEAFF. The CDR3 nucleotides are TGTGCCAGCAGACCTACAGGGACCGCTGAAGCTTTCTTT.